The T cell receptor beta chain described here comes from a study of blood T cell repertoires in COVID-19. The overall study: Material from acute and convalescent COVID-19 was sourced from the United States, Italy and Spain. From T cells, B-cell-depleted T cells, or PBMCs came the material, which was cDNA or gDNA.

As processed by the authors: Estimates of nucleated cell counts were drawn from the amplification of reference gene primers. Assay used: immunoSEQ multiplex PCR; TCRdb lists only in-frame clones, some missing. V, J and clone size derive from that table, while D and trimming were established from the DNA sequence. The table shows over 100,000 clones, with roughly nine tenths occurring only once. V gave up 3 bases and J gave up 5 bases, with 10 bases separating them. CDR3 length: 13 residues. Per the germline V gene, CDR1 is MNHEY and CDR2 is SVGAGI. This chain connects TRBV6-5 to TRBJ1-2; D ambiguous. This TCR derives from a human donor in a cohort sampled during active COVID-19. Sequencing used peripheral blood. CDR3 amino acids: CASSYQSEYGYTF. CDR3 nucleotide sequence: TGTGCCAGCAGTTATCAGTCAGAATATGGCTACACCTTC.